The 16 T cell receptor beta chains below were found in one sample sequenced in a study of cytomegalovirus exposure and HLA in healthy donors. It was with 60 Vbeta and 13 Jbeta primers that the PCR ran. Method: immunoSEQ multiplex PCR; TCRdb's copy keeps in-frame clones and lacks some. The sample holds around 120,000 clones, less than 20% seen once. Input material: PBMCs. All receptors come from a woman aged 18 to 35 in good health and CMV-seronegative.

This chain links TRBV9 with TRBJ1-4, with 7 bases fitting TRBD1. The CDR3 runs to 15 residues. CDR1 and CDR2 from the germline V gene are SGDLS and YYNGEE. V was clipped by 4 bases and J by 3 bases; unmatched bases: 6. The CDR3 bases are TGTGCCAGCAGCACTCGACAGGGATCTAATGAAAAACTGTTTTTT. It encodes CASSTRQGSNEKLFF.

CDR3 in DNA: TGTGCCAGTAGTATACAGCCGGGCACCGGGGAGCTGTTTTTT. Amino acid sequence: CASSIQPGTGELFF. The chain joins TRBV19 to TRBJ2-2; no clear D gene. Germline lookup yields CDR1 LNHDA and CDR2 SQIVND (reference sequence). V lost 2 bases and J lost 4, with 8 bases in between. The CDR3 has 14 residues.

V is TRBV30 and J is TRBJ2-1; TRBD2 matches 9 bases. The CDR3 runs to 12 residues. Trimming at V came to 3 bases and at J to 10 bases, leaving 4 bases not matched to a gene. Germline loops: CDR1 GTSNPN, CDR2 SVGIG (reference sequence). CDR3 loop: CAWRVLAGEQFF. The CDR3 DNA follows: TGTGCCTGGAGGGTGCTAGCGGGAGAGCAGTTCTTC.

This clone came up a few times. V is TRBV30 and J is TRBJ1-5; possibly TRBD1 for D (6 bases). The CDR3 length is 13 residues. CDR1 GTSNPN and CDR2 SVGIG come from the germline V gene (reference sequence). Trimming stripped 4 bases from V and 6 bases from J, with 13 bases between. This CDR3 reads CAWNSGVGQPQHF. The CDR3 bases are TGTGCCTGGAATTCAGGGGTGGGTCAGCCCCAGCATTTT.

The rearrangement links TRBV30 to TRBJ1-1, with unresolved D. The germline CDR1 and CDR2 sequences are GTSNPN and SVGIG (reference sequence). This CDR3 is built from 17 residues. V was shortened by 0 bases and J by 6 bases, with 23 bases between the two germline ends. The CDR3 reads CAWSVSVGGRPAAEAFF. DNA of the CDR3: TGTGCCTGGAGTGTCTCGGTAGGAGGTCGCCCGGCCGCTGAAGCTTTCTTT.

This chain connects TRBV13 to TRBJ2-2; 13 nucleotides match TRBD2. The germline V gene encodes CDR1 PRHDT and CDR2 FYEKMQ (reference sequence). The V segment lost 5 bases and the J segment 7 bases; nucleotides outside the gene matches: 7. This CDR3 contains 16 residues. The CDR3 coding sequence is TGTGCCAGCAGCCTAACTAGCGGGAGGGCCGGCGGGGAGCTGTTTTTT. It codes for CASSLTSGRAGGELFF.

This clone came up a few times. The rearrangement joins TRBV27 to TRBJ2-3; TRBD1 matches at 9 bases. The CDR3 is made up of 19 amino acids. Trimming took 0 bases from V and 6 from J; bases not matched to a gene: 16. Germline-derived CDR1 and CDR2 are MNHEY and SMNVEV (reference sequence). The CDR3, as DNA: TGTGCCAGCAGTTTATCTATCCCCCGGCCTCACAGGGGGCCTGATACGCAGTATTTT. Translation: CASSLSIPRPHRGPDTQYF.

This clone was seen a handful of times. V gene TRBV19 combines with J gene TRBJ2-7, with D unresolved. V lost 1 base, J lost 6 bases, and 10 bases lay in between. Germline values: CDR1 LNHDA, CDR2 SQIVND (reference sequence). The CDR3 totals 13 residues. Here the CDR3 DNA reads TGTGCCAGTAGTATAGGGCTAGACGCCGAGCAGTACTTC. Translating gives CASSIGLDAEQYF.

This clone was observed a single time. This chain uses TRBV2 with TRBJ1-5, with 8 positions matching TRBD1. This CDR3 comprises 14 residues. V was clipped by 5 bases and J by 5 bases; unmatched bases: 5. The germline V gene has CDR1 SNHLY and CDR2 FYNNEI. CDR3 amino acids: CASSRTGRDQPQHF. As DNA, the CDR3 is TGTGCCAGCAGTAGGACAGGGAGGGATCAGCCCCAGCATTTT. Complete variable domain (other parts from reference TRBV2 and TRBJ1-5): EPEVTQTPSHQVTQMGQEVILRCVPISNHLYFYWYRQILGQKVEFLVSFYNNEISEKSEIFDDQFSVERPDGSNFTLKIRSTKLEDSAMYFCASSRTGRDQPQHFGDGTRLSIL.

The V and J genes are TRBV13 and TRBJ2-1; TRBD1 aligns across 7 bases. V lost 3 bases to trimming and J lost 8 bases; unmatched junction nucleotides: 1. This CDR3 contains 12 residues. Germline-derived CDR1 and CDR2 are PRHDT and FYEKMQ (reference sequence). The CDR3 reads CASSFTGDEQFF. The CDR3 coding sequence is TGTGCCAGCAGCTTCACAGGGGATGAGCAGTTCTTC.

This clone was counted between two and nine times. This chain links TRBV4-1 with TRBJ1-5, with a tentative D call TRBD1 (5 bases). Trimming stripped 4 bases from V and 0 bases from J, with 16 bases between. The germline gives CDR1 MGHRA, CDR2 YSYEKL. CDR3 length: 17 amino acids. Written as DNA, the CDR3 is TGCGCCAGCAGCCTTACTCACTTCGGGGGTAGCAATCAGCCCCAGCATTTT. This translates into CASSLTHFGGSNQPQHF.

This clone was counted only a few times. The genes are TRBV7-3 and TRBJ2-1; TRBD2 agrees at 12 bases. This CDR3 has 15 residues. The V and J ends lost 5 bases and 10 bases, in that order; junction bases with no gene match: 9. CDR1 is SGHTA and CDR2 is FQGTGA in the germline V gene. CDR3 sequence reads: CASSPGLAGPGEQFF. The CDR3 DNA is TGTGCCAGCAGCCCCGGACTAGCGGGGCCAGGGGAGCAGTTCTTC.

This clone occurred a few times. V usage is TRBV5-1 and J usage is TRBJ1-4, with D possibly matching TRBD1 (6 bases). Trimming removed 0 bases at V and 0 bases at J, with 9 bases between. The CDR3 runs to 16 residues. CDR1 SGHRS and CDR2 YFSETQ come from the germline V gene. CDR3 loop: CASSLGGQTTNEKLFF. DNA of the CDR3: TGCGCCAGCAGCTTGGGGGGACAAACAACTAATGAAAAACTGTTTTTT.

This chain joins TRBV6-5 and TRBJ2-5; 10 bases agree with TRBD2. The length of the CDR3 is 13 residues. Germline V lookup: CDR1 MNHEY, CDR2 SVGAGI. J was trimmed by 2 bases and V by 10 bases; bases with no gene match: 4. For the CDR3, the DNA is TGTGCCACAGGGACTAGCGTACAAGAGACCCAGTACTTC. Its protein is CATGTSVQETQYF.

The chain joins TRBV4-3 to TRBJ1-2, with 10 bases aligning to TRBD1. CDR1 is LGHNA and CDR2 is YSLEER in the germline V gene. V lost 4 bases to trimming and J lost 7 bases; unmatched junction nucleotides: 12. This CDR3 region has 16 residues. The CDR3 nucleotides are TGCGCCAGCAGCCCGGGACAGGGGACGGGTTTTCTTGGCTACACCTTC. It codes for CASSPGQGTGFLGYTF.

This clone was recorded a few times. This chain links TRBV9 with TRBJ2-7; D remains ambiguous. Germline CDR1 reads SGDLS; CDR2 reads YYNGEE. This CDR3 comprises 13 residues. V lost 3 bases and J lost 6, with 13 bases in between. The CDR3 DNA is TGTGCCAGCAGCGCTGCCCTCCCCGGCGAGCAGTACTTC. It specifies CASSAALPGEQYF.